This record concerns one T cell receptor (beta chain) sequence. Its antigen is not identified. These data are taken from a study of HIV-infected patients and healthy controls. Findings and limits, study-wide: The authors saw processing only sixteen HIV-infected individuals as a major limitation on generality. Untreated HIV+ repertoires had roughly threefold fewer distinct CDR3s and lower Shannon diversity than healthy controls.

V was shortened by 2 bases and J by 4 bases, with 4 bases between the two germline ends. The CDR3 has 11 residues. The V gene's germline CDR1 is GTSNPN and CDR2 SVGIG (reference sequence). 400 to 550 ng RNA was reverse transcribed with alpha and beta constant-region primers. Each of the alpha and beta chains got its own library through chain-specific third strand synthesis with indices. The library had 12-nucleotide molecular identifiers formed by two random hexamers joined together. TCRdb independently ran MiXCR on the 5' RACE reads; one entry per CDR3 protein. The sample lists approximately 12,000 distinct CDR3 sequences; about a tenth were seen once. No cell fractionation was done, so the repertoire covers all unsorted peripheral blood T cells.

This sequence originates from an adult with HIV infection. The donor label of this sample is uncertain. The rearrangement links TRBV30 to TRBJ2-3; D unclear. The sample consisted of blood, taken before antiretroviral therapy. CDR3 amino acids: CAWSPPDTQYF. CDR3 nucleotides: TGTGCCTGGAGTCCCCCAGATACGCAGTATTTT.